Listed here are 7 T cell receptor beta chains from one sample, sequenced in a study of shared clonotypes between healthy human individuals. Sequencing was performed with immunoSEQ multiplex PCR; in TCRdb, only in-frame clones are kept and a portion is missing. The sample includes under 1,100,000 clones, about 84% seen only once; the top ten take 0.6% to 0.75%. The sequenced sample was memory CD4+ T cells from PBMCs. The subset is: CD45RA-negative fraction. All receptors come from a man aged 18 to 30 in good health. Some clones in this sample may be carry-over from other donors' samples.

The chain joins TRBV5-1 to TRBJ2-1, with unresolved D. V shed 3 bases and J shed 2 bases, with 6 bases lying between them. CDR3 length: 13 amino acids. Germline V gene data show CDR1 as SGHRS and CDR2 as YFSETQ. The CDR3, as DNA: TGCGCCAGCAGCTCTCCCCCCTACAATGAGCAGTTCTTC. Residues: CASSSPPYNEQFF.

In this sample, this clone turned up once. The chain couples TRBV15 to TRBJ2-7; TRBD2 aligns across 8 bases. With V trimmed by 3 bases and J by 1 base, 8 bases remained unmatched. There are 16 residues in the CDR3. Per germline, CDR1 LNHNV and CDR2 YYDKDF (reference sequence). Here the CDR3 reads CATSRRGSGKSYEQYF. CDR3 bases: TGTGCCACCAGCAGGAGGGGTAGCGGGAAATCCTACGAGCAGTACTTC. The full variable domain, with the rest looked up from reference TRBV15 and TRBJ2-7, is DAMVIQNPRYQVTQFGKPVTLSCSQTLNHNVMYWYQQKSSQAPKLLFHYYDKDFNNEADTPDNFQSRRPNTSFCFLDIRSPGLGDTAMYLCATSRRGSGKSYEQYFGPGTRLTVT.

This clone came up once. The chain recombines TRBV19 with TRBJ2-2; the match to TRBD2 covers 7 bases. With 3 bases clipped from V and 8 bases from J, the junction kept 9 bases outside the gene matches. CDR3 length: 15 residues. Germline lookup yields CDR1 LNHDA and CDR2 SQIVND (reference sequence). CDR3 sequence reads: CASSIRQGGVGELFF. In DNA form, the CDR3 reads TGTGCCAGTAGTATTCGCCAGGGAGGGGTAGGGGAGCTGTTTTTT.

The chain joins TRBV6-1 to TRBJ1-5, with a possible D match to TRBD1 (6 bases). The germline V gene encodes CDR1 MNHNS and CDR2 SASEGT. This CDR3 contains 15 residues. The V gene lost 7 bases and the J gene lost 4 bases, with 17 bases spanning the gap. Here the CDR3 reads CASKGGTSNNQPQHF. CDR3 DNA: TGTGCCAGCAAGGGGGGGACGAGCAATAATCAGCCCCAGCATTTT.

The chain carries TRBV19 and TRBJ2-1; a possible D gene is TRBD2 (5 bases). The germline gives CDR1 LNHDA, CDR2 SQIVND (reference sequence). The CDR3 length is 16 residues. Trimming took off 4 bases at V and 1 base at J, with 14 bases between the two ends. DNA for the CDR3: TGTGCCAGTAGTACCCATCGACGAGGGTCCTACAATGAGCAGTTCTTC. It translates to CASSTHRRGSYNEQFF.

Here the CDR3 DNA reads TGCGCCAGCAGCATACGCCCCGGGGACGAGCAGTACTTC. It translates to CASSIRPGDEQYF. The chain combines TRBV4-3 with TRBJ2-7; tentative D call: TRBD2 (5 bases). Trimming left V 5 bases short and J 5 bases short, with 13 bases between. The CDR3 has 13 amino acids. Germline V CDR1 and CDR2: LGHNA, YSLEER.

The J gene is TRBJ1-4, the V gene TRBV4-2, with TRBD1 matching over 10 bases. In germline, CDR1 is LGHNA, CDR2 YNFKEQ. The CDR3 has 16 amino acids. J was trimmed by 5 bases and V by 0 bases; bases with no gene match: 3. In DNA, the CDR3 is TGTGCCAGCAGCCAAGATCAGGGACAGGGGAATGAAAAACTGTTTTTT. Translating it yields CASSQDQGQGNEKLFF.